The entry below describes one T cell receptor (beta chain). Its antigen is not known. TCRdb's copy holds only in-frame clones and misses some; the assay was immunoSEQ multiplex PCR. The data show about 240,000 clones, with roughly 86% seen just once and roughly 1.2% held by the top ten. Looked up from germline, CDR1 is KGHSH and CDR2 is LQKENI. The CDR3 is 16 amino acids. Losses at the gene ends were 3 bases for V and 2 bases for J; bases not matched to a gene: 8. Separate from the roughly 700-subject first cohort was the approximately 120-subject validation cohort, to which the donors belonged. The sample is drawn from a study of cytomegalovirus exposure and HLA in healthy donors. General study points: Cytomegalovirus association was listed for 150 to 200 TCR beta chains. A few CMV-associated chains proved CMV antigen-specific in vitro. The tendency of first-cohort TCR clusters to co-occur in the roughly 130 validation repertoires was the finding of a later analysis.

The receptor's source is a woman in her twenties or thirties in good health and CMV-seropositive. The chain couples TRBV18 to TRBJ1-1; 8 bases are a match to TRBD1. Sequencing used PBMCs. CDR3 residues: CASSPIRTGKNTEAFF. Written as DNA, the CDR3 is TGTGCCAGCTCACCTATTAGGACAGGGAAAAACACTGAAGCTTTCTTT.